This T cell receptor (beta chain) was identified during a study of blood T cells in healthy people across ages. Across the whole study: Capture by template switching was about one barcoded beta molecule per two T cells.

Each sample yielded at least 6 million isolated PBMCs. With a J-beta primer mix and a sample-barcoded 5' primer, a second PCR ran roughly 6 to 11 cycles. Through a template-switch adaptor with 12 random nucleotides, each cDNA molecule received a tag. TCRdb fed the 5' RACE reads into MiXCR, producing one record per CDR3 protein. The table records about 1.4 million distinct CDR3 sequences, 45% to 70% of them present only once. Germline CDR1 reads DFQATT; CDR2 reads SNEGSKA (reference sequence). V dropped 7 bases and J dropped 0; count of bases not matched to a gene: 8. The CDR3 is 15 residues long. Material for sequencing was blood. The TCR sequence derives from a man aged 18 to 30 in good health. The chain employs TRBV20-1 and TRBJ2-3; 9 positions match TRBD2. The CDR3 here is CSVRERGASTDTQYF. The DNA of the CDR3 is TGCAGTGTTCGGGAGCGGGGGGCTAGCACAGATACGCAGTATTTT.